Presented here are 25 T cell receptor beta chains from one specimen sequenced in a study of OX40 agonist ivuxolimab in advanced cancers. The table came from immunoSEQ multiplex PCR; TCRdb's copy has only in-frame clones and leaves some out. The sample includes 81,000 or so clones, about 89% seen only once; the top ten take more than 7%. This sample comprised CD4+ or CD8+ T cells sorted from blood, obtained in a trial of the OX40 agonist ivuxolimab. The source is an adult with an advanced solid tumor such as melanoma, head and neck, liver or kidney cancer.

This chain uses TRBV28 with TRBJ1-5; TRBD1 matches 7 bases. The CDR3 loop spans 15 amino acids. Germline-derived CDR1 and CDR2 are MDHEN and SYDVKM. The J segment lost 4 bases and the V segment lost 10 bases, leaving 13 bases of the junction unmatched. The CDR3 loop is CATQRQGLTNQPQHF. The CDR3 region has the DNA TGTGCCACACAACGACAGGGTCTCACGAATCAGCCCCAGCATTTT.

The chain combines TRBV6-6 with TRBJ2-1; 11 positions match TRBD2. V shed 5 bases, J shed 4 bases, and the junction held 4 bases outside the gene matches. Germline V lookup: CDR1 MNHNY, CDR2 SVGAGI (reference sequence). The CDR3 has 15 residues. Written as DNA, the CDR3 is TGTGCCAGCAGTCAACTAGCGGGGGCGTACAATGAGCAGTTCTTC. Protein sequence: CASSQLAGAYNEQFF.

V usage is TRBV6-6 and J usage is TRBJ2-7; TRBD1 matches 7 bases. The CDR3 runs 13 residues. The V and J ends lost 6 bases and 3 bases, in that order; junction bases with no gene match: 5. The germline V gene has CDR1 MNHNY and CDR2 SVGAGI (reference sequence). Here the CDR3 DNA reads TGTGCCAGCAGCCAGGGACAGATCTACGAGCAGTACGTC. The encoded protein is CASSQGQIYEQYV.

The chain carries TRBV7-2 and TRBJ2-3; TRBD1 might be the D (5 bases). V was pared by 2 bases and J by 9 bases, with 15 bases between. CDR1 is SGHTA and CDR2 is FQGNSA in the germline V gene. The CDR3 totals 14 residues. CDR3 region: CASSLLSTGRTQYF. The DNA of the CDR3 is TGTGCCAGCAGCTTATTGTCTACAGGTCGGACGCAGTATTTT.

This clone was picked up one time. This sequence joins TRBV6-4 and TRBJ2-1, with 8 nucleotides matching TRBD2. The CDR3 sequence is 16 residues long. J was trimmed by 5 bases and V by 8 bases; bases with no gene match: 14. The germline CDR1 and CDR2 sequences are MRHNA and SNTAGT. The CDR3 nucleotides read TGTGCCAGCGGGCGGGGAATAAGACTAGCGAACAATGAGCAGTTCTTC. Protein product: CASGRGIRLANNEQFF.

This clone was recorded a few times. The chain links TRBV30 to TRBJ1-6; D is perhaps TRBD1 (5 bases). The V end lost 1 base, the J end lost 10 bases, and 11 bases lay between the germline ends. CDR1 is GTSNPN, CDR2 SVGIG, per germline (reference sequence). This CDR3 region has 13 residues. The CDR3 loop is CAWSEQAFSPLHF. CDR3 DNA sequence: TGTGCCTGGAGTGAACAGGCGTTCTCACCCCTCCACTTT.

The chain joins TRBV25-1 to TRBJ1-1, with D uncertain. The CDR3 runs to 12 residues. Germline CDR1 is MGHDK and CDR2 is SYGVNS. Trimming cost V 0 bases and J 7 bases, with 6 bases left between them. The DNA for the CDR3 is TGTGCCAGCAGTGAATACAAGAATGAAGCTTTCTTT. Amino acids: CASSEYKNEAFF.

The chain joins TRBV6-5 to TRBJ2-6; D might be TRBD2 (5 bases). V shed 8 bases and J shed 0 bases, with 8 bases lying between them. Germline V gives CDR1 MNHEY, CDR2 SVGAGI. The CDR3 has 14 amino acids. For the CDR3, the DNA is TGTGCCAGCGGGAGATACTCTGGGGCCAACGTCCTGACTTTC. Residues: CASGRYSGANVLTF.

The chain carries TRBV6-5 and TRBJ2-7; D is undetermined. V was cut by 2 bases and J by 3 bases, with 11 bases left in between. Germline V gene data show CDR1 as MNHEY and CDR2 as SVGAGI. The CDR3 totals 14 residues. This CDR3 reads CASSYATWGYEQYF. CDR3 DNA: TGTGCCAGCAGTTACGCGACCTGGGGCTACGAGCAGTACTTC.

This clone was found once. The V gene is TRBV30, the J gene TRBJ1-4; 8 nucleotides match TRBD1. Germline CDR1 and CDR2: GTSNPN and SVGIG (reference sequence). The ends lost 6 bases at V and 7 bases at J; junction bases unmatched: 10. The CDR3 loop spans 14 amino acids. CDR3 DNA: TGTGCCTGTTCTTTTACAGGGGGTAGTGAAAAACTGTTTTTT. Encoded protein: CACSFTGGSEKLFF.

The rearrangement uses TRBV19 and TRBJ1-1; unclear D gene. The CDR3 runs to 12 residues. V gave up 8 bases and J gave up 3 bases, with 10 bases separating them. Germline-derived CDR1 and CDR2 are LNHDA and SQIVND (reference sequence). Written as DNA, the CDR3 is TGTGCCAGTCACGACCACTACACTGAAGCTTTCTTT. Its protein product is CASHDHYTEAFF.

The V and J genes are TRBV2 and TRBJ2-7; D is unresolved. The V gene lost 5 bases and the J gene lost 3 bases, with 2 bases spanning the gap. CDR1 and CDR2 from the germline V gene are SNHLY and FYNNEI. CDR3 size: 10 residues. The CDR3 nucleotides are TGTGCCAGCAGTAACTACGAGCAGTACTTC. It translates to CASSNYEQYF.

J is TRBJ1-3 and V is TRBV4-3; no definite D call. The V end lost 1 base, the J end lost 1 base, and 11 bases lay between the germline ends. Per the germline V gene, CDR1 is LGHNA and CDR2 is YSLEER. The CDR3 has 16 amino acids. The CDR3 reads CASSQVLGPSGNTIYF. Here the CDR3 DNA reads TGCGCCAGCAGCCAAGTTCTGGGTCCTTCTGGAAACACCATATATTTT.

The chain employs TRBV15 and TRBJ2-1, with D possibly being TRBD1 or TRBD2 (6 bases each). The CDR3 extends over 15 amino acids. Between the trimmed V and J ends, which lost 3 bases and 8 bases, there was a span of 17 bases. Germline V gene sequence: CDR1 LNHNV, CDR2 YYDKDF (reference sequence). This chain's CDR3 is CATSRGRGLADEQFF. DNA for the CDR3: TGTGCCACCAGCAGGGGTCGGGGGCTAGCCGATGAGCAGTTCTTC.

This clone was recorded only once. The V and J genes are TRBV2 and TRBJ2-1, with 13 bases fitting TRBD2. Germline CDR1 and CDR2: SNHLY and FYNNEI. The CDR3 runs to 18 residues. V trimming: 2 bases; J trimming: 3 bases; junction bases outside the gene matches: 7. Here the CDR3 DNA reads TGTGCCAGCAGTGAAATACTAGCGGGAGGGCCCAACTACAATGAGCAGTTCTTC. Residues: CASSEILAGGPNYNEQFF.

The chain has TRBV30 and TRBJ1-6; 7 nucleotides align to TRBD1. V lost 2 bases and J lost 9; bases outside the gene matches: 7. The CDR3 length is 14 residues. From germline, CDR1 is GTSNPN and CDR2 SVGIG (reference sequence). CDR3 sequence (DNA): TGTGCCTGGAGTTCCGGGACAGTTACTTCACCCCTCCACTTT. It specifies CAWSSGTVTSPLHF.

This clone was counted between two and nine times. This CDR3 reads CASSYTWRGWTEAFF. In nucleotides, the CDR3 is TGTGCCAGCAGTTACACATGGAGAGGGTGGACTGAAGCTTTCTTT. This chain joins TRBV6-5 and TRBJ1-1; no reliable D call. From germline, CDR1 is MNHEY and CDR2 SVGAGI. The V end lost 2 bases, the J end lost 5 bases, and 15 bases lay between the germline ends. The CDR3 runs 15 residues.

The CDR3 sequence is CASSQQAGGPDTQYF. CDR3 DNA: TGCGCCAGCAGCCAGCAAGCGGGGGGCCCAGATACGCAGTATTTT. This chain connects TRBV4-1 to TRBJ2-3, with 9 nucleotides matching TRBD2. The CDR3 is 15 amino acids. Germline V gene sequence: CDR1 MGHRA, CDR2 YSYEKL. V trimming: 3 bases; J trimming: 4 bases; junction bases outside the gene matches: 5.

The chain joins TRBV27 to TRBJ1-5; no reliable D call. The CDR3 is 15 amino acids. Germline CDR1 and CDR2: MNHEY and SMNVEV (reference sequence). V dropped 1 base and J dropped 4 bases, with 11 bases sitting between them. The CDR3, as DNA: TGTGCCAGCAGTTTATTTTCGGGTGGTAATCAGCCCCAGCATTTT. Amino acids: CASSLFSGGNQPQHF.

The chain links TRBV28 to TRBJ1-6; no clear D. Germline-derived CDR1 and CDR2 are MDHEN and SYDVKM. This CDR3 comprises 14 residues. V was cut by 3 bases and J by 7 bases, with 10 bases left in between. For the CDR3, the DNA is TGTGCCAGCAGTTTGCGGGCGGGGAATTCACCCCTCCACTTT. This gives the protein CASSLRAGNSPLHF. Drawing the rest from reference TRBV28 and TRBJ1-6, the complete variable domain is DVKVTQSSRYLVKRTGEKVFLECVQDMDHENMFWYRQDPGLGLRLIYFSYDVKMKEKGDIPEGYSVSREKKERFSLILESASTNQTSMYLCASSLRAGNSPLHFGNGTRLTVT.

The V gene is TRBV30, the J gene TRBJ2-1; 7 bases fit TRBD2. Trimming cost V 7 bases and J 5 bases; bases outside gene matches: 8. Looked up from germline, CDR1 is GTSNPN and CDR2 is SVGIG (reference sequence). This CDR3 has 13 amino acids. The CDR3 nucleotides are TGTGCCTTCCTAGCGGCGAACAACAATGAGCAGTTCTTC. Residues: CAFLAANNNEQFF.

V and J are TRBV6-5 and TRBJ1-5; no firm D call. The CDR3 sequence is 13 residues long. V dropped 2 bases and J dropped 5 bases, with 7 bases sitting between them. The germline CDR1 and CDR2 sequences are MNHEY and SVGAGI. CDR3 amino acids: CASSYGAYQPQHF. In nucleotides, the CDR3 is TGTGCCAGCAGTTACGGCGCTTATCAGCCCCAGCATTTT.

V usage is TRBV28 and J usage is TRBJ1-2; D perhaps matches TRBD1 (6 bases). There are 13 residues in the CDR3. Germline V lookup: CDR1 MDHEN, CDR2 SYDVKM. V lost 4 bases, J lost 2 bases, and 8 bases lay in between. This chain's CDR3 is CASSSGENYGYTF. The CDR3, as DNA: TGTGCCAGCAGTTCAGGGGAGAACTATGGCTACACCTTC.

The chain is built from TRBV9 and TRBJ2-1; TRBD2 matches at 7 bases. J lost 8 bases, V lost 0 bases, and 8 bases had no gene match. This CDR3 comprises 15 residues. Per the germline V gene, CDR1 is SGDLS and CDR2 is YYNGEE. This chain's CDR3 is CASSVDGRAVDEQFF. In DNA, the CDR3 is TGTGCCAGCAGCGTAGATGGGAGGGCCGTCGATGAGCAGTTCTTC.

V gene TRBV19 combines with J gene TRBJ2-1; weak D call: TRBD2 (6 bases). Trimming stripped 1 base from V and 0 bases from J, with 16 bases between. CDR3 length: 18 residues. Germline CDR1 LNHDA, CDR2 SQIVND (reference sequence). For the CDR3, the DNA is TGTGCCAGTAGTATAGTCGGGGCGGGGTTCGTCTCCTACAATGAGCAGTTCTTC. Protein sequence: CASSIVGAGFVSYNEQFF.